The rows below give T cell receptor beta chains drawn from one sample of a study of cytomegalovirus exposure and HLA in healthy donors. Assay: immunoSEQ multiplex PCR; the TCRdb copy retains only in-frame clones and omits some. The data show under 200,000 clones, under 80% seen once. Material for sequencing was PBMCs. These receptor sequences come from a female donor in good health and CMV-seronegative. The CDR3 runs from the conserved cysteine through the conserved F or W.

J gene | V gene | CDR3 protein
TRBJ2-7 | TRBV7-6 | CASSAAGADEQYF
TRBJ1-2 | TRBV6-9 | CASSPDRGVNYGYTF
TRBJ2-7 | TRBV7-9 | CASSLAGYSYEQYF
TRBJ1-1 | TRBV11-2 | CASSMGQWSTEAFF
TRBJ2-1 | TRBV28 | CASSFPNEQFF
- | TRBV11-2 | CASSPGGASSYEQYF
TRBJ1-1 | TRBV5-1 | CASSKGQGNTEAFF
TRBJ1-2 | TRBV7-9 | CASSRDTNYGYTF
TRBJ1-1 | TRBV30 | CAWSRGIANTEAFF
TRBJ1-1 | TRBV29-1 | CSVVWQNTEAFF
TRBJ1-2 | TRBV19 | CASRNTGGNYGYTF
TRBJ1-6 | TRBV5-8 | CAGSFRDNWSYNSPLHF
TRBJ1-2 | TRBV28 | CASSGPGTVYGYTF
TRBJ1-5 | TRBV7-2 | CASSPLRLASNQPQHF
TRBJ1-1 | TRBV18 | CASSPSGAVNTEAFF
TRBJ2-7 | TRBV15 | CATSRDVGSPGEQYF
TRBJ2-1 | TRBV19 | CASSPEGREGPNEQFF
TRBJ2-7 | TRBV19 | CASSGGLYEQYF
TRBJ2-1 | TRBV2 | CASSGTSNEQFF
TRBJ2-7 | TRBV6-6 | CASSYAGSYEQYF
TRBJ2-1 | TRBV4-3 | CASSQKRETSGNEQFF
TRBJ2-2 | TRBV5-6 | CASSLTANTGELFF
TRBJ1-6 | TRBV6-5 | CASSPRTATEPLHF
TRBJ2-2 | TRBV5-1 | CASSYSGQNTGELFF
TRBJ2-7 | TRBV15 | CATSRIGSGFYEQYF
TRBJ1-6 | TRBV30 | CAIKGNNNSPLHF
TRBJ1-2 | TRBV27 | CASSSLLRDNRGTYGYTF
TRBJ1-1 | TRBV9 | CASTNRRGEAFF
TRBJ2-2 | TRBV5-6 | CASSAGTGDPTGELFF
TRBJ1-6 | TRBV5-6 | CASSLGSTSYNSPLHF